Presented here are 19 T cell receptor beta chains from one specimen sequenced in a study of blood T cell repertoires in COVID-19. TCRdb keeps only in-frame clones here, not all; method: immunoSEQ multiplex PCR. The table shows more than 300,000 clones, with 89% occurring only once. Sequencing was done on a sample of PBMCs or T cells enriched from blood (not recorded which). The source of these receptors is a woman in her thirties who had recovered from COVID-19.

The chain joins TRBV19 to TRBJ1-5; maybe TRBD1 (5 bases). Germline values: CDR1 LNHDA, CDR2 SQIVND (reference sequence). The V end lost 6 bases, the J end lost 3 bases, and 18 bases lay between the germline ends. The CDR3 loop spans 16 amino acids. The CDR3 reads CASRGVATGYNQPQHF. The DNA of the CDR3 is TGTGCCAGTAGAGGGGTGGCCACAGGCTACAATCAGCCCCAGCATTTT.

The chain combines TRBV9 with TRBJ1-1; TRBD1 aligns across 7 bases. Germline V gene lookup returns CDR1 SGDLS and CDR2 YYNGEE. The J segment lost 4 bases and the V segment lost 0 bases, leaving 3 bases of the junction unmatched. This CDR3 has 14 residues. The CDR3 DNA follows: TGTGCCAGCAGCGTAGATGCAGGGGGCACTGAAGCTTTCTTT. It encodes CASSVDAGGTEAFF.

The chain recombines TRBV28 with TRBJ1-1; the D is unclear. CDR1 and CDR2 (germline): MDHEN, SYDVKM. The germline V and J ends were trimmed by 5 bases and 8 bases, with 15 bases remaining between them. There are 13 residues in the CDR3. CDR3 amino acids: CASSPPGLLEAFF. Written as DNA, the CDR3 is TGTGCCAGCAGTCCCCCCGGACTTCTCGAAGCTTTCTTT.

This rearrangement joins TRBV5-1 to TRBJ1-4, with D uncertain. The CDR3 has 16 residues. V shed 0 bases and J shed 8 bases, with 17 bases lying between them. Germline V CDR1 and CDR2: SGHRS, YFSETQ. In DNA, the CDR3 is TGCGCCAGCAGCTTGGGTGGGCAGAATGAACTCGAAAAACTGTTTTTT. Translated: CASSLGGQNELEKLFF.

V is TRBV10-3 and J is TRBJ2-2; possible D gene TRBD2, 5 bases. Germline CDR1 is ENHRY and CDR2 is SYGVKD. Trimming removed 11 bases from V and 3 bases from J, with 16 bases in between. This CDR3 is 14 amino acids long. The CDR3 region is CAVGRISDTGELFF. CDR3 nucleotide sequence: TGTGCCGTGGGGAGAATCTCGGACACCGGGGAGCTGTTTTTT.

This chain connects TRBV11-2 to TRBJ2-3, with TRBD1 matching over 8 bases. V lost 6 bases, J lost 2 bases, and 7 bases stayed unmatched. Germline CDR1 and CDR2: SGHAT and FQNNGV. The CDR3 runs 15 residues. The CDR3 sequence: CASSPQGVPTDTQYF. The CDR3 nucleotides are TGTGCCAGCAGTCCACAGGGGGTCCCCACAGATACGCAGTATTTT.

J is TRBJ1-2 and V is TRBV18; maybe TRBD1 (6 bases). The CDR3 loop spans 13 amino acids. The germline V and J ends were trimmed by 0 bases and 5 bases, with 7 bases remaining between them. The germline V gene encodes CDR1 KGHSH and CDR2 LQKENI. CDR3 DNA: TGTGCCAGCTCACCACCGACAGGATATGGCTACACCTTC. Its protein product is CASSPPTGYGYTF.

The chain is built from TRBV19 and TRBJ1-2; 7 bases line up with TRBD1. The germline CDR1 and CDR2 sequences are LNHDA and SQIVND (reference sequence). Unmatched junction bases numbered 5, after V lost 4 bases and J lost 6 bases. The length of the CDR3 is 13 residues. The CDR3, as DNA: TGTGCCAGTAGTAGAGGGGGCGCAAATGGCTACACCTTC. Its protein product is CASSRGGANGYTF.

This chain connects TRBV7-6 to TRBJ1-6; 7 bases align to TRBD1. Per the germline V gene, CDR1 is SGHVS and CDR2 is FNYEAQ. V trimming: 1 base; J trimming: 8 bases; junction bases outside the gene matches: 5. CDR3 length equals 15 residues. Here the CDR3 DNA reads TGTGCCAGCAGCTTAGGCAGGGGGACGTATTCACCCCTCCACTTT. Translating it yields CASSLGRGTYSPLHF.

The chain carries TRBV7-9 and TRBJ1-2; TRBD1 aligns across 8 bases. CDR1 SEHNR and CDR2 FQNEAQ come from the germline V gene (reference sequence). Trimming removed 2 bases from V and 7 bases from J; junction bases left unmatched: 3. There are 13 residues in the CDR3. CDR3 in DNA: TGTGCCAGCAGCTTAAGGCAGGGGGCTGGCTACACCTTC. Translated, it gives CASSLRQGAGYTF.

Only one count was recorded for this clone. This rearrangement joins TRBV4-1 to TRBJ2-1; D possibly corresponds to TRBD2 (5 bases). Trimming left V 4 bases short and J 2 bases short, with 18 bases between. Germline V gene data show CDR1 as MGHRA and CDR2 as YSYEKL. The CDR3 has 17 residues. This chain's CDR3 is CASSLPDREDTYNEQFF. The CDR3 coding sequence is TGCGCCAGCAGCCTGCCGGATCGGGAAGATACCTACAATGAGCAGTTCTTC.

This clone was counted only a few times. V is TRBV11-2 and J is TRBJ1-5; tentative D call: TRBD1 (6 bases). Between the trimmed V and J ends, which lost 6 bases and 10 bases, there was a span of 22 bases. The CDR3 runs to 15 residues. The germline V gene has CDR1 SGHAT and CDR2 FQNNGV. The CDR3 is CASSYSPGAMGPQHF. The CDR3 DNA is TGTGCCAGCAGTTACAGTCCAGGGGCAATGGGACCCCAGCATTTT.

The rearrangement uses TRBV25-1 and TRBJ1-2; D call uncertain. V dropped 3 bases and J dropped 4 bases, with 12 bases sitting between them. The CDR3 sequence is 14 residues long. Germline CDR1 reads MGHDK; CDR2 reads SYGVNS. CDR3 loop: CASSEEAGFYGYTF. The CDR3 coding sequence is TGTGCCAGCAGTGAGGAGGCCGGCTTCTATGGCTACACCTTC.

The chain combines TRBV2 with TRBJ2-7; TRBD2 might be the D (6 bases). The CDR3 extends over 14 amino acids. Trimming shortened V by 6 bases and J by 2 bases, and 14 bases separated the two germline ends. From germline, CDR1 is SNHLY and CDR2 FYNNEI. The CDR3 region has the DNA TGTGCCAGCAGGGGGGAGGAAACCCCCTACGAGCAGTACTTC. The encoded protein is CASRGEETPYEQYF.

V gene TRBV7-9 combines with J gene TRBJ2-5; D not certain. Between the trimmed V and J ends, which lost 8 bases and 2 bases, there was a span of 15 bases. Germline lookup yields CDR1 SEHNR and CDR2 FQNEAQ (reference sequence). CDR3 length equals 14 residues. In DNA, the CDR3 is TGTGCCAGCCGTTTAGGGCCCGATCAAGAGACCCAGTACTTC. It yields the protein CASRLGPDQETQYF.

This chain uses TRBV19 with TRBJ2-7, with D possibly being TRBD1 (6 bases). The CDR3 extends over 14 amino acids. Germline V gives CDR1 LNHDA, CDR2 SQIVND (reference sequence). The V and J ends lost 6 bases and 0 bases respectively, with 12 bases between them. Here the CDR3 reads CASRRDKSSYEQYF. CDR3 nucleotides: TGTGCCAGTAGACGGGACAAGAGCTCCTACGAGCAGTACTTC. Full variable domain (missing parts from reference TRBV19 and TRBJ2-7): DGGITQSPKYLFRKEGQNVTLSCEQNLNHDAMYWYRQDPGQGLRLIYYSQIVNDFQKGDIAEGYSVSREKKESFPLTVTSAQKNPTAFYLCASRRDKSSYEQYFGPGTRLTVT.

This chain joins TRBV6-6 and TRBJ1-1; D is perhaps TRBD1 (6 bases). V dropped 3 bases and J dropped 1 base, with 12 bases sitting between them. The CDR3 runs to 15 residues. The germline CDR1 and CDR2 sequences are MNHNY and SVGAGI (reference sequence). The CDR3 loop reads CASSYPGQTNTEAFF. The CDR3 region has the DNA TGTGCCAGCAGTTATCCCGGACAGACGAACACTGAAGCTTTCTTT.

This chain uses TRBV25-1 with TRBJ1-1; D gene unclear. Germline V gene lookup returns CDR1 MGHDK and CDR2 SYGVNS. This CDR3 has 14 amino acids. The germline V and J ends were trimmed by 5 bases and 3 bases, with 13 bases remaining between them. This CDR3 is CASSLLMEDTEAFF. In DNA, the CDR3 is TGTGCCAGCAGTTTGCTAATGGAGGACACTGAAGCTTTCTTT.

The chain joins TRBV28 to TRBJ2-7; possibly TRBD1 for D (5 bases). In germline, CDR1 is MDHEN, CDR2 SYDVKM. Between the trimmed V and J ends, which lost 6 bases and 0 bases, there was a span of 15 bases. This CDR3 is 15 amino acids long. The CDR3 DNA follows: TGTGCCAGCAGCTCAGACAGCTCGACCTCCTACGAGCAGTACTTC. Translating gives CASSSDSSTSYEQYF. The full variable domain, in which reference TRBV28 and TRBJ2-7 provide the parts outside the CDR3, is DVKVTQSSRYLVKRTGEKVFLECVQDMDHENMFWYRQDPGLGLRLIYFSYDVKMKEKGDIPEGYSVSREKKERFSLILESASTNQTSMYLCASSSDSSTSYEQYFGPGTRLTVT.